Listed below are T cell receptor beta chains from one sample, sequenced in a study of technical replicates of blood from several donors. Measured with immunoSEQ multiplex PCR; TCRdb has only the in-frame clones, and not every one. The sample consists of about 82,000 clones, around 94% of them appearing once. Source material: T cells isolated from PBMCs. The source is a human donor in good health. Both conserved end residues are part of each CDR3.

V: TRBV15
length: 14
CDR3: CATSRDRRNYGYTF

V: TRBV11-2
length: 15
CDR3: CASSLVGSFQETQYF

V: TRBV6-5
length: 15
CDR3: CASSLRDRSYEKLFF

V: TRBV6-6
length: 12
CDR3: CASSGATDTQYF

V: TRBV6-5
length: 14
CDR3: CASSYGQSTDTQYF

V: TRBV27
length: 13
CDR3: CASSWTGSYEQYF

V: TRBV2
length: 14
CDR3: CASRIPGQGYEQYF

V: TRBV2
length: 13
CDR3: CASTGDRGEKLFF

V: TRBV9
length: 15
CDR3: CASSVAPSDSQPQHF

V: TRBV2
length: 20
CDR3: CASSDSLEFLAGASKETQYF

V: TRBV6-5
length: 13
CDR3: CASSYTSYNEQFF

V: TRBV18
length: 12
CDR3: CASSDLGGREYF

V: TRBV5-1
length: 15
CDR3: CASSSGTGGWYEQYF